This T cell receptor beta chain originates from a study of shared clonotypes between healthy human individuals. CDR3 length equals 14 residues. V lost 8 bases, J lost 5 bases, and 6 bases stayed unmatched. Germline CDR1 WSHSY, CDR2 SAAADI. Repertoires were generated with immunoSEQ multiplex PCR, while TCRdb's copy carries only in-frame clones and drops some. Of some 1 million clones in the sample, 60% to 80% were seen once. The study, taken as a whole, reports: Several donors shared roughly 5% of their naive CD4 clonotypes. Generally, estimated richness proved larger in naive subsets than it did in memory subsets.

Concerning this clone: Its antigen is undetermined.

The receptor was derived from a man aged 18 to 35 in good health. The sequencing input was memory CD4+ T cells sorted from blood. Subset: CD45RA-negative fraction. This rearrangement joins TRBV10-2 to TRBJ1-6, with 7 bases that match TRBD1. The CDR3 DNA reads TGCGCCAGCGGAGACAGGGTGAATAATTCACCCCTCCACTTT. Translated: CASGDRVNNSPLHF.